This T cell receptor beta chain is drawn from a study of blood T cell repertoires in COVID-19. Study overall: The United States, Italy and Spain provided the acute and convalescent COVID-19 samples. The analysed material was cDNA or gDNA that came from T cells, B-cell-depleted T cells, or PBMCs.

This clone was seen just once. Produced via immunoSEQ multiplex PCR; TCRdb's table is partial and in-frame only. Here the sample spans roughly 330,000 clones, approximately 84% being singletons. The participants were between about 18 and 90 years old and came from some 23 US areas. Cohorts were determined from participant-reported clinical history. This receptor was identified in a woman in her late teens or twenties who had recovered from COVID-19. Sequencing input: PBMCs or T cells enriched from blood (not recorded which).

CDR3 sequence: CASNRGSTDTQYF. In DNA form, the CDR3 reads TGTGCCAGTAACAGGGGGAGCACAGATACGCAGTATTTT. J is TRBJ2-3 and V is TRBV19; TRBD1 matches at 8 bases. The CDR3 loop spans 13 amino acids. From germline, CDR1 is LNHDA and CDR2 SQIVND (reference sequence). V shed 7 bases, J shed 0 bases, and the junction held 0 bases outside the gene matches. Full variable domain (remainder filled in from reference TRBV19 and TRBJ2-3): DGGITQSPKYLFRKEGQNVTLSCEQNLNHDAMYWYRQDPGQGLRLIYYSQIVNDFQKGDIAEGYSVSREKKESFPLTVTSAQKNPTAFYLCASNRGSTDTQYFGPGTRLTVL.